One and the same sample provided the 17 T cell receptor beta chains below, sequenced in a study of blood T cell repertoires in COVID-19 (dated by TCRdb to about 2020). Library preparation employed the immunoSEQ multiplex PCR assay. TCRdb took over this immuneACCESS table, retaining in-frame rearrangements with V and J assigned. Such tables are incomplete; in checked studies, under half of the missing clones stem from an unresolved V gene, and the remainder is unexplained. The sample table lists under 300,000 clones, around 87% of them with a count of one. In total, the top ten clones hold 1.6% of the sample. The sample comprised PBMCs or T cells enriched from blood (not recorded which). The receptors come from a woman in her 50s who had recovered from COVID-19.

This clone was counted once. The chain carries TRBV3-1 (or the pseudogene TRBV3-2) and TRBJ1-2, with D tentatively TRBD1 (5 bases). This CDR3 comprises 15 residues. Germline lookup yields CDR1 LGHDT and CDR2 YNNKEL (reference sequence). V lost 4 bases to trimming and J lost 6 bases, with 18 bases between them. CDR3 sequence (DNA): TGTGCCAGCAGCCCCGGAATAGGGGTAACCGATGGCTACACCTTC. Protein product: CASSPGIGVTDGYTF.

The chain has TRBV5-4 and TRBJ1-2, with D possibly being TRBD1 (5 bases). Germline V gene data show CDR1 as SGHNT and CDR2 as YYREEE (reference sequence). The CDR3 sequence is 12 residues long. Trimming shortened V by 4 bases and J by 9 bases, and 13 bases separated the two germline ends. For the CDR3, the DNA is TGTGCCAGCAGCGGGCAGGGTCAGAGCTACACCTTC. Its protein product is CASSGQGQSYTF.

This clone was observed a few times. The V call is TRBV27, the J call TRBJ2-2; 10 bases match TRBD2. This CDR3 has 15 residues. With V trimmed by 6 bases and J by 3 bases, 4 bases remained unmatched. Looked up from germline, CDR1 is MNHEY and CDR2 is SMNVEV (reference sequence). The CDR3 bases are TGTGCCAGCAGGGAGAGCGGGAGGGACACCGGGGAGCTGTTTTTT. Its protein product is CASRESGRDTGELFF.

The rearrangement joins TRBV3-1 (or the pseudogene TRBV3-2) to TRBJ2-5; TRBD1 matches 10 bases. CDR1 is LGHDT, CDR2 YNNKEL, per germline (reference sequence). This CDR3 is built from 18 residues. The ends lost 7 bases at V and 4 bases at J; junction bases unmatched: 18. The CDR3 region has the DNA TGTGCCAGCACCGGACGGGACAGGGGAAGACTATCCGCAGAGACCCAGTACTTC. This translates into CASTGRDRGRLSAETQYF.

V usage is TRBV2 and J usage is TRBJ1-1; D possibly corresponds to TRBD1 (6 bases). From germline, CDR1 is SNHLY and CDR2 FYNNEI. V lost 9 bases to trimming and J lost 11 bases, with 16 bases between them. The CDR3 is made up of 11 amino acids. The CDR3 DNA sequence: TGTGCCAGTACCCCGGAAGGGGGTGCTTTCTTT. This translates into CASTPEGGAFF.

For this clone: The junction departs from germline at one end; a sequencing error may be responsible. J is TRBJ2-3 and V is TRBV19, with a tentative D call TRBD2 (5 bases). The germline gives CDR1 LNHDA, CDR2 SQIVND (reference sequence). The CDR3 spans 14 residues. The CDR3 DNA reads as TGTGCCAGTAGTCCCCAACTAGGCACGGATACGCAGTATTTT. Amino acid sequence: CASSPQLGTDTQYF.

Here the CDR3 reads CASSLNSNQPQHF. CDR3 nucleotides: TGTGCCAGCAGCCTAAATAGCAATCAGCCCCAGCATTTT. The chain employs TRBV7-9 and TRBJ1-5; no clear D gene. The CDR3 extends over 13 amino acids. Trimming took off 5 bases at V and 0 bases at J, with 5 bases between the two ends. From germline, CDR1 is SEHNR and CDR2 FQNEAQ (reference sequence).

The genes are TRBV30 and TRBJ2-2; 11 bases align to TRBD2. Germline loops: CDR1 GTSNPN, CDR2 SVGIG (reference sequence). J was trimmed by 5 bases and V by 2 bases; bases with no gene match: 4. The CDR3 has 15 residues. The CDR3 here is CAWSPTSGGTGELFF. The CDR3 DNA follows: TGTGCCTGGAGTCCAACTAGCGGGGGTACCGGGGAGCTGTTTTTT.

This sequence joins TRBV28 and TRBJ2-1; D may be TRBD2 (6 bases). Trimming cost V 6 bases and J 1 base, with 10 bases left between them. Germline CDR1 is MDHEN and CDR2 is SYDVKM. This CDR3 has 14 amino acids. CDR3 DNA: TGTGCCAGCAGAAGACGGGAGTCCTACAATGAGCAGTTCTTC. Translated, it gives CASRRRESYNEQFF.

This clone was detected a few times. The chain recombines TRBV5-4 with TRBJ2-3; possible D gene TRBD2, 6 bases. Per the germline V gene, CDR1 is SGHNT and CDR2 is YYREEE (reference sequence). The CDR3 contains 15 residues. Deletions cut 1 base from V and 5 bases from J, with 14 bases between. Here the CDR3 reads CASSLFAGLEDTQYF. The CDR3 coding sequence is TGTGCCAGCAGCTTGTTTGCGGGGCTTGAAGATACGCAGTATTTT.

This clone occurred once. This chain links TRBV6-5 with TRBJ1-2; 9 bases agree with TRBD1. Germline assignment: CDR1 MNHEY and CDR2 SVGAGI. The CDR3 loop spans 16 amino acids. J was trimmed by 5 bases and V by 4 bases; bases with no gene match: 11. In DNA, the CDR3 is TGTGCCAGCAGTTCCTGGGGGACAGGGAATACGTATGGCTACACCTTC. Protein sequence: CASSSWGTGNTYGYTF.

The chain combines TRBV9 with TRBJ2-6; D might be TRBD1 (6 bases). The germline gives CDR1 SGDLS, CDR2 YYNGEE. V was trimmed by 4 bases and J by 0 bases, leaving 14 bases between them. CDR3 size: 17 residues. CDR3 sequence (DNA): TGTGCCAGCAGCAAGAACAGGGAAGGCTCTGGGGCCAACGTCCTGACTTTC. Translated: CASSKNREGSGANVLTF.

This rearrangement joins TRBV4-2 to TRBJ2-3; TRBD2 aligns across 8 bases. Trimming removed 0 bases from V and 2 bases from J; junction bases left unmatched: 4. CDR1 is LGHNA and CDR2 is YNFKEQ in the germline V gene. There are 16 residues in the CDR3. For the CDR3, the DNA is TGTGCCAGCAGCCAAGATCGGGGGGGTCACACAGATACGCAGTATTTT. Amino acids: CASSQDRGGHTDTQYF.

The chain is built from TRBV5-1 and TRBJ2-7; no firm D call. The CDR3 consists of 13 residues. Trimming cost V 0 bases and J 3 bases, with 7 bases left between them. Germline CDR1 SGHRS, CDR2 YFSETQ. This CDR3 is CASSLAPGYEQYF. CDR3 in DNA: TGCGCCAGCAGCTTGGCACCAGGCTACGAGCAGTACTTC.

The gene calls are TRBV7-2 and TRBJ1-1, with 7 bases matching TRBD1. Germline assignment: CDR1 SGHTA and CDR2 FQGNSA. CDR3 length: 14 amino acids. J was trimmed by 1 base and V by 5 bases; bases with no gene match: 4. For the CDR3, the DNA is TGTGCCAGCAGCGCGGGACAGACGAACACTGAAGCTTTCTTT. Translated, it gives CASSAGQTNTEAFF.

CDR3 sequence (DNA): TGCGCCAGCAGCCCCTTGGGACAGCTCTATAATTCACCCCTCCACTTT. Protein: CASSPLGQLYNSPLHF. The rearrangement links TRBV5-1 to TRBJ1-6; 7 bases fit TRBD1. With 4 bases clipped from V and 3 bases from J, the junction kept 7 bases outside the gene matches. From germline, CDR1 is SGHRS and CDR2 YFSETQ. The CDR3 runs 16 residues.

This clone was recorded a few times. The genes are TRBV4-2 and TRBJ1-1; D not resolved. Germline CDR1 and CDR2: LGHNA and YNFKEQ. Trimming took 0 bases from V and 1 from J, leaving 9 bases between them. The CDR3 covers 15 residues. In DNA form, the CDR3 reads TGTGCCAGCAGCCAAGATCTGCGGGGGAACACTGAAGCTTTCTTT. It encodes CASSQDLRGNTEAFF.